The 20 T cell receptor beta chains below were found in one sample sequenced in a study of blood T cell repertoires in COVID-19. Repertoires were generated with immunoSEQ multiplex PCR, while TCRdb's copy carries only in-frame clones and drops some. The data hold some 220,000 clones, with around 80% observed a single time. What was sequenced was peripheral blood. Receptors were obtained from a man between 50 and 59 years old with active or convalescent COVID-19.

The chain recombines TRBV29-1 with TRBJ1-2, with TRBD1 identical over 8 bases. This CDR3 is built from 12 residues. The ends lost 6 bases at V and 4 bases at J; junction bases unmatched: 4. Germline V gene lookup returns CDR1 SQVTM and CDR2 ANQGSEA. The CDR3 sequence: CSVETGVYGYTF. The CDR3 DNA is TGCAGCGTGGAGACAGGGGTCTATGGCTACACCTTC. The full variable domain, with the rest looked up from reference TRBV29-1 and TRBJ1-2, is SAVISQKPSRDICQRGTSLTIQCQVDSQVTMMFWYRQQPGQSLTLIATANQGSEATYESGFVIDKFPISRPNLTFSTLTVSNMSPEDSSIYLCSVETGVYGYTFGSGTRLTVV.

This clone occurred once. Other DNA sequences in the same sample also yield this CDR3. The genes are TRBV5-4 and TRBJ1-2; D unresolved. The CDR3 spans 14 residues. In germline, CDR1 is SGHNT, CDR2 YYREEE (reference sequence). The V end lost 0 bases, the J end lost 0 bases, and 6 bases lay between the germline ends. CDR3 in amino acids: CASSLGGTNYGYTF. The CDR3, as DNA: TGTGCCAGCAGCTTGGGAGGGACTAACTATGGCTACACCTTC. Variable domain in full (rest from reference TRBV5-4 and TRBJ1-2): ETGVTQSPTHLIKTRGQQVTLRCSSQSGHNTVSWYQQALGQGPQFIFQYYREEENGRGNFPPRFSGLQFPNYSSELNVNALELDDSALYLCASSLGGTNYGYTFGSGTRLTVV.

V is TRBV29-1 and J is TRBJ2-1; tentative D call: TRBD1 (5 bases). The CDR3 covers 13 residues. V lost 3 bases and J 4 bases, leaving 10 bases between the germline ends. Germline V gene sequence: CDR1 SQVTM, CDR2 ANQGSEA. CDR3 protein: CSVEGLEYNEQFF. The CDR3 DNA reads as TGCAGCGTTGAGGGGCTAGAGTACAATGAGCAGTTCTTC.

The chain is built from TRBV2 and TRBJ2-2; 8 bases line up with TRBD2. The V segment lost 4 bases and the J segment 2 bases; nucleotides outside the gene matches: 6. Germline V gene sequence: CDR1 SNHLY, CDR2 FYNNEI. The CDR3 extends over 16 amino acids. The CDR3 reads CASSALSGVNTGELFF. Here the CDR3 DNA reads TGTGCCAGCAGTGCCCTTAGCGGGGTTAACACCGGGGAGCTGTTTTTT.

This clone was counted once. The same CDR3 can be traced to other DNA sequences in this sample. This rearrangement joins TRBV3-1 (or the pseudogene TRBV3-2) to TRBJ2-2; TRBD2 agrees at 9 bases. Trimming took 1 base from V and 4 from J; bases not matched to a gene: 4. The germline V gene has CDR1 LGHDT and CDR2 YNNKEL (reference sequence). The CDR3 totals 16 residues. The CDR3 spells CASSQGLAGVTGELFF. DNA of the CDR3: TGTGCCAGCAGCCAAGGATTAGCGGGAGTCACCGGGGAGCTGTTTTTT.

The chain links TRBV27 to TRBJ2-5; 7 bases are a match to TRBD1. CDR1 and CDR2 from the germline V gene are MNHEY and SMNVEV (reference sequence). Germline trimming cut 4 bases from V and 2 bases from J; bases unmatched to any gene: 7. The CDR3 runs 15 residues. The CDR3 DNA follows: TGTGCCAGCAGTTGGGGCCCGGGACAGCAAGAGACCCAGTACTTC. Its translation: CASSWGPGQQETQYF.

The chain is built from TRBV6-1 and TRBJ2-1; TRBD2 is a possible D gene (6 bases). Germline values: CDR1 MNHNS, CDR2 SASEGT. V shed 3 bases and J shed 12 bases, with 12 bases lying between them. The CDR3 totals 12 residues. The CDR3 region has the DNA TGTGCCAGCAGTGACACACCGGGAGCGCAGTTCTTC. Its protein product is CASSDTPGAQFF.

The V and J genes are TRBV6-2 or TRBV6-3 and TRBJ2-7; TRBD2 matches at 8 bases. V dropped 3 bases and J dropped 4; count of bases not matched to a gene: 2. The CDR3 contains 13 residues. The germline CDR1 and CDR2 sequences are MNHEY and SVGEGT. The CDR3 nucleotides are TGTGCCAGCAGTTATAGCGGGACTTACGAGCAGTACTTC. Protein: CASSYSGTYEQYF.

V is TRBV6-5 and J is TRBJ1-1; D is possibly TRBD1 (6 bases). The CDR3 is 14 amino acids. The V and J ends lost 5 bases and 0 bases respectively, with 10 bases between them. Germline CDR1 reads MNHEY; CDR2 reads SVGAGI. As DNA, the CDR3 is TGTGCCAGCAGTCCGGGACATATGAACACTGAAGCTTTCTTT. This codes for CASSPGHMNTEAFF.

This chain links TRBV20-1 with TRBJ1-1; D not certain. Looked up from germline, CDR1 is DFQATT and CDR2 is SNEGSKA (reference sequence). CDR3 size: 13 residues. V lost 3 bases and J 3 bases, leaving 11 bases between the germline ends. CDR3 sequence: CSASTEADTEAFF. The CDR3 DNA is TGCAGTGCTAGTACGGAGGCGGACACTGAAGCTTTCTTT.

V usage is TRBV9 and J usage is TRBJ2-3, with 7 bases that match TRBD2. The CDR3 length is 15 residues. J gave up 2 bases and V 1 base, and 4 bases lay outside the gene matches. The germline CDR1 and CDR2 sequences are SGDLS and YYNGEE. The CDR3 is CASSVSGTYTDTQYF. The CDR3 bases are TGTGCCAGCAGCGTAAGCGGGACCTACACAGATACGCAGTATTTT.

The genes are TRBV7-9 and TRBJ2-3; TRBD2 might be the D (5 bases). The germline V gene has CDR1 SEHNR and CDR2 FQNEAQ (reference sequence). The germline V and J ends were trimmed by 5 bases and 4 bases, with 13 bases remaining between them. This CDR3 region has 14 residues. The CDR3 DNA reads TGTGCCAGCAGCCCCTTAGCACTAGCAGATACGCAGTATTTT. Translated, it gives CASSPLALADTQYF.

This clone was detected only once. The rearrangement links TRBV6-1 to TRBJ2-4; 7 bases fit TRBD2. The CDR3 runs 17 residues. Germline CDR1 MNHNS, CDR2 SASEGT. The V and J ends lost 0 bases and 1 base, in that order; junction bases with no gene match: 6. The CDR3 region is CASSEAMRELAKNIQYF. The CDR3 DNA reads TGTGCCAGCAGTGAAGCGATGCGGGAGCTGGCCAAAAACATTCAGTACTTC.

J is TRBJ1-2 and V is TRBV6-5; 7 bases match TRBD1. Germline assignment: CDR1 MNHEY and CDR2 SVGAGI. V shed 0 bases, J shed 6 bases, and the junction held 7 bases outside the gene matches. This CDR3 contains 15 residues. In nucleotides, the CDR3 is TGTGCCAGCAGTTACTCGAGTGGCAGGGGGGATGGCTACACCTTC. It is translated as CASSYSSGRGDGYTF.

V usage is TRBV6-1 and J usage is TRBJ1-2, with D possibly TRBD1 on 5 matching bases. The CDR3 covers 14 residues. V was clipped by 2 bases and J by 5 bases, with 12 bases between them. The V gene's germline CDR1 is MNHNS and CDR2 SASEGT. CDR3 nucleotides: TGTGCCAGCAGTGAAAGCAGGGCCCCATATGGCTACACCTTC. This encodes CASSESRAPYGYTF.

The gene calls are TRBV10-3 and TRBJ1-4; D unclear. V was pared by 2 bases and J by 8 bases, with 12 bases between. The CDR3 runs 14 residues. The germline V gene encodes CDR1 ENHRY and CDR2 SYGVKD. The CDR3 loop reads CAISEGNTGEKLFF. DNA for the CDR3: TGTGCCATCAGTGAGGGAAATACGGGGGAAAAACTGTTTTTT.

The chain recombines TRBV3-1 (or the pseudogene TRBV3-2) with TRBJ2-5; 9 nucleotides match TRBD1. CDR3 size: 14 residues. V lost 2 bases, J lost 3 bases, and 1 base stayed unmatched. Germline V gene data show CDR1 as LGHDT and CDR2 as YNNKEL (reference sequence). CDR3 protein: CASSQWTGEETQYF. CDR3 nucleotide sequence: TGTGCCAGCAGCCAATGGACAGGGGAAGAGACCCAGTACTTC.

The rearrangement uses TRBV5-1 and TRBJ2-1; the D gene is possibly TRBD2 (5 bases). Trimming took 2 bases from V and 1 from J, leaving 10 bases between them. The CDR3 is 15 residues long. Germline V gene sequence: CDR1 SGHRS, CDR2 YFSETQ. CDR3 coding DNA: TGCGCCAGCAGCTTAGCGGTCGATTCCTACAATGAGCAGTTCTTC. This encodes CASSLAVDSYNEQFF.

The CDR3, as DNA: TGTGCCAGCAGCTTAGTACATCCCAAAAGAGAGACCCAGTACTTC. This sequence encodes CASSLVHPKRETQYF. V gene TRBV7-2 combines with J gene TRBJ2-5; D is unresolved. CDR3 size: 15 residues. The ends were cut back, 1 base at V and 4 bases at J, with 13 bases in the middle. CDR1 is SGHTA, CDR2 FQGNSA, per germline.

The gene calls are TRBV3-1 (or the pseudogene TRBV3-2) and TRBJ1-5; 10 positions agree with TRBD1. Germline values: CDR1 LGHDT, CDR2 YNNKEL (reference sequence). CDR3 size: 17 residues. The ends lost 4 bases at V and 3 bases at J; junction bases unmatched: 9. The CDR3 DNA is TGTGCCAGCAGCCCCGGGACAGGGGAAGGGCTCAATCAGCCCCAGCATTTT. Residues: CASSPGTGEGLNQPQHF.